Below are 4 T cell receptor beta chains sequenced from a single sample in a study of beta chain features in type 1 diabetes. These receptors have no identified antigens. Whole-study findings and limits: Patients with Type 1 diabetes showed moderately but significantly shorter TCRB CDR3s in all four CD4+ subsets.

What was sequenced were expressed TCRB transcripts, since all of the isolated RNA had been reverse transcribed. Clones were sequenced by immunoSEQ multiplex PCR, and TCRdb holds only the in-frame ones, with some missing. The data show 140,000 or so clones, more than 10% seen once. The sample was central memory CD4+ T cells from blood. Receptors were obtained from a man aged 18 to 30 with type 1 diabetes.

This sequence joins TRBV28 and TRBJ1-3, with D maybe TRBD1 (5 bases). The ends were cut back, 7 bases at V and 0 bases at J, with 13 bases in the middle. This CDR3 spans 15 amino acids. The germline CDR1 and CDR2 sequences are MDHEN and SYDVKM. The CDR3 loop is CASKTETTSGNTIYF. The CDR3 DNA sequence: TGTGCCAGCAAGACAGAGACTACCTCTGGAAACACCATATATTTT.

The J gene is TRBJ2-6, the V gene TRBV2; 11 bases map to TRBD1. The germline V gene encodes CDR1 SNHLY and CDR2 FYNNEI. The CDR3 is 18 residues long. The V and J ends lost 6 bases and 1 base, in that order; junction bases with no gene match: 8. The CDR3 loop is CASSAGTGGLSGANVLTF. CDR3 DNA sequence: TGTGCCAGCAGCGCCGGGACAGGGGGATTGTCTGGGGCCAACGTCCTGACTTTC.

This chain joins TRBV28 and TRBJ2-7; 9 bases map to TRBD1. Germline assignment: CDR1 MDHEN and CDR2 SYDVKM. The CDR3 is made up of 15 amino acids. The V gene end was trimmed by 7 bases and the J gene end by 1 base; junction bases not matched to a gene: 8. The chain's CDR3 is CASTLPTGGSYEQYF. The DNA of the CDR3 is TGTGCCAGCACCCTCCCGACAGGGGGTTCCTACGAGCAGTACTTC.

The gene calls are TRBV5-4 and TRBJ2-1, with no clear D. This CDR3 comprises 11 residues. Germline CDR1 SGHNT, CDR2 YYREEE (reference sequence). Trimming left V 4 bases short and J 11 bases short, with 10 bases between. The CDR3: CASSAQGKQFF. DNA for the CDR3: TGTGCCAGCAGCGCCCAAGGGAAGCAGTTCTTC.